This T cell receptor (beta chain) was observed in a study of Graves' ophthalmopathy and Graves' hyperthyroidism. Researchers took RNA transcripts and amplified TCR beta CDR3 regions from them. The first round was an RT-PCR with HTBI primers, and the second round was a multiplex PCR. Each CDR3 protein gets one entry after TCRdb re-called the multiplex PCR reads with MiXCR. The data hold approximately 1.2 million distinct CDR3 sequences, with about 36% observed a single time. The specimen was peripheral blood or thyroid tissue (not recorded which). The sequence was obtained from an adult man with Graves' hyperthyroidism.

CDR3 sequence: CASSLAQGGTDEAFF. In DNA, the CDR3 is TGCGCCAGCAGCTTGGCTCAGGGGGGAACTGATGAAGCTTTCTTT. This rearrangement joins TRBV5-1 to TRBJ1-1; TRBD1 aligns across 7 bases. V dropped 0 bases and J dropped 7; count of bases not matched to a gene: 9. Germline V gene lookup returns CDR1 SGHRS and CDR2 YFSETQ. This CDR3 has 15 residues.